Below, 24 T cell receptor beta chains from the same sample are listed, as sequenced in a study of cytomegalovirus exposure and HLA in healthy donors. The primer mix had 60 Vbeta and 13 Jbeta primers. Method: immunoSEQ multiplex PCR; TCRdb's copy keeps in-frame clones and lacks some. Of roughly 260,000 clones in the sample, around four fifths are singletons; the top ten hold roughly 2%. Sequenced input: PBMCs. These receptors all come from a woman in her thirties or forties in good health and CMV-seropositive.

The V gene is TRBV19, the J gene TRBJ2-3; D is uncertain. There are 13 residues in the CDR3. V was pared by 6 bases and J by 6 bases, with 13 bases between. Per germline, CDR1 LNHDA and CDR2 SQIVND (reference sequence). As DNA, the CDR3 is TGTGCCAGTAGCGATTACAGAGCCGATACGCAGTATTTT. Protein: CASSDYRADTQYF.

This clone was counted between two and nine times. The chain is built from TRBV11-3 and TRBJ1-1; D gene ambiguous. CDR3 size: 16 residues. Germline V gene lookup returns CDR1 SGHNT and CDR2 YENEEA. Trimming removed 5 bases from V and 0 bases from J, with 16 bases in between. The CDR3 here is CASSGRGSFMNTEAFF. As DNA, the CDR3 is TGTGCCAGCAGCGGTCGGGGTTCTTTCATGAACACTGAAGCTTTCTTT. Variable domain in full (rest from reference TRBV11-3 and TRBJ1-1): EAGVVQSPRYKIIEKKQPVAFWCNPISGHNTLYWYLQNLGQGPELLIRYENEEAVDDSQLPKDRFSAERLKGVDSTLKIQPAELGDSAVYLCASSGRGSFMNTEAFFGQGTRLTVV.

This sequence joins TRBV11-2 and TRBJ2-5, with D perhaps matching TRBD2 (5 bases). Trimming cost V 0 bases and J 1 base, with 18 bases left between them. Germline assignment: CDR1 SGHAT and CDR2 FQNNGV. This CDR3 spans 18 amino acids. DNA for the CDR3: TGTGCCAGCAGCTTAGATCGGGGAAGCGCAGGAACCCAAGAGACCCAGTACTTC. It translates to CASSLDRGSAGTQETQYF.

The chain employs TRBV7-9 and TRBJ2-6; tentative D call: TRBD2 (6 bases). V was clipped by 5 bases and J by 0 bases, with 14 bases between them. The germline V gene has CDR1 SEHNR and CDR2 FQNEAQ (reference sequence). The CDR3 extends over 17 amino acids. The CDR3 nucleotides read TGTGCCAGCAGCCCGCGGGACGGAAGCTCTGGGGCCAACGTCCTGACTTTC. Protein product: CASSPRDGSSGANVLTF.

Note on this clone: This CDR3 is also generated by other DNA sequences in the sample. The chain uses TRBV7-2 and TRBJ1-1; TRBD1 agrees at 7 bases. The CDR3 has 14 residues. Unmatched junction bases numbered 7, after V lost 7 bases and J lost 2 bases. CDR1 SGHTA and CDR2 FQGNSA come from the germline V gene. CDR3 nucleotide sequence: TGTGCCAGCACCCCCGACAGGGTAAACACTGAAGCTTTCTTT. Its protein is CASTPDRVNTEAFF.

This clone appeared a few times. The rearrangement links TRBV28 to TRBJ1-2, with 8 bases that match TRBD1. V trimming: 5 bases; J trimming: 5 bases; junction bases outside the gene matches: 10. The germline V gene encodes CDR1 MDHEN and CDR2 SYDVKM. This CDR3 comprises 15 residues. As DNA, the CDR3 is TGTGCCAGCAGTGAGCAGGGGGCTGGATCATATGGCTACACCTTC. This sequence encodes CASSEQGAGSYGYTF.

In its sample, this clone was seen once. The V call is TRBV7-8, the J call TRBJ2-7; D is possibly TRBD2 (6 bases). The V end was cut by 4 bases, the J end by 2 bases, with 12 bases between. Germline assignment: CDR1 SGHVS and CDR2 FQNEAQ. The CDR3 runs to 14 residues. The CDR3 DNA follows: TGTGCCAGCAGCTCCCTACGGGGGACCTACGAGCAGTACTTC. The encoded protein is CASSSLRGTYEQYF.

The genes are TRBV5-4 and TRBJ2-1; perhaps TRBD2 as D (6 bases). The CDR3 covers 13 residues. Trimming took 5 bases from V and 6 from J, leaving 12 bases between them. CDR1 is SGHNT and CDR2 is YYREEE in the germline V gene (reference sequence). The CDR3 DNA reads as TGTGCCAGCAGGTGGGACTCCCGCAATGAGCAGTTCTTC. Its protein is CASRWDSRNEQFF.

The rearrangement uses TRBV27 and TRBJ2-7; 8 bases map to TRBD1. The CDR3 has 15 residues. CDR1 is MNHEY and CDR2 is SMNVEV in the germline V gene (reference sequence). With V trimmed by 4 bases and J by 0 bases, 5 bases remained unmatched. DNA for the CDR3: TGTGCCAGCAGTTCCGAGGACAGGGCCTCCTACGAGCAGTACTTC. This codes for CASSSEDRASYEQYF.

The chain uses TRBV4-2 and TRBJ2-1; 7 nucleotides line up with TRBD2. CDR3 length equals 15 residues. From germline, CDR1 is LGHNA and CDR2 YNFKEQ. The J segment lost 3 bases and the V segment lost 2 bases, leaving 4 bases of the junction unmatched. CDR3 sequence reads: CASSQRLAVYNEQFF. In nucleotides, the CDR3 is TGTGCCAGCAGCCAAAGGCTAGCGGTCTACAATGAGCAGTTCTTC.

The genes are TRBV28 and TRBJ1-6, with D possibly being TRBD1 (5 bases). V was cut by 0 bases and J by 6 bases, with 12 bases left in between. CDR1 MDHEN and CDR2 SYDVKM come from the germline V gene. There are 16 residues in the CDR3. DNA of the CDR3: TGTGCCAGCAGTTTATGGAGCGGGGCAAGTAATTCACCCCTCCACTTT. Amino acid sequence: CASSLWSGASNSPLHF.

The table lists this clone with a count of one. CDR3 in amino acids: CASSLGLNTGELFF. CDR3 in DNA: TGTGCCAGCAGCTTAGGTCTTAACACCGGGGAGCTGTTTTTT. The chain is built from TRBV7-7 and TRBJ2-2; unclear D gene. Deletions cut 1 base from V and 2 bases from J, with 5 bases between. The length of the CDR3 is 14 residues. In germline, CDR1 is SSHAT, CDR2 FNYEAQ (reference sequence).

V usage is TRBV11-2 and J usage is TRBJ2-1; 8 nucleotides align to TRBD2. The CDR3 spans 19 residues. Germline-derived CDR1 and CDR2 are SGHAT and FQNNGV. The V and J ends lost 10 bases and 4 bases, in that order; junction bases with no gene match: 24. The CDR3 is CATQSKPGLGRTEYNEQFF. The CDR3 coding sequence is TGTGCCACGCAGAGTAAGCCGGGACTAGGAAGAACGGAGTACAATGAGCAGTTCTTC.

The table lists this clone with a count of one. V is TRBV5-8 and J is TRBJ1-1; a possible D gene is TRBD1 (5 bases). Trimming removed 4 bases at V and 2 bases at J, with 15 bases between. This CDR3 region has 15 residues. Germline lookup yields CDR1 SGHTS and CDR2 YDEGEE. Written as DNA, the CDR3 is TGTGCCAGCAGCCCCAGGACACCGAAAAACACTGAAGCTTTCTTT. It yields the protein CASSPRTPKNTEAFF.

The V call is TRBV28, the J call TRBJ2-7; 14 bases line up with TRBD2. Germline V CDR1 and CDR2: MDHEN, SYDVKM. Losses at the gene ends were 7 bases for V and 4 bases for J; bases not matched to a gene: 12. The CDR3 is made up of 17 amino acids. CDR3 residues: CASNTGTSGGAIYEQYF. DNA for the CDR3: TGTGCCAGCAACACTGGGACTAGCGGGGGTGCGATTTACGAGCAGTACTTC.

The chain has TRBV27 and TRBJ2-2; TRBD1 matches at 9 bases. The CDR3 runs 15 residues. The germline CDR1 and CDR2 sequences are MNHEY and SMNVEV (reference sequence). The J segment lost 5 bases and the V segment lost 1 base, leaving 2 bases of the junction unmatched. The CDR3 sequence: CASSLWTGVTGELFF. The CDR3 DNA follows: TGTGCCAGCAGTTTATGGACAGGGGTTACCGGGGAGCTGTTTTTT.

The J gene is TRBJ2-5, the V gene TRBV11-3, with D possibly matching TRBD1 (7 bases). CDR3 size: 13 residues. Trimming left V 5 bases short and J 5 bases short, with 12 bases between. The germline gives CDR1 SGHNT, CDR2 YENEEA. The CDR3 bases are TGTGCCAGCAGCCCGACAGGGAGGGAGACCCAGTACTTC. It codes for CASSPTGRETQYF.

The table lists this clone with a few counts. The chain employs TRBV18 and TRBJ1-6, with D hard to call. This CDR3 has 14 amino acids. Germline CDR1 and CDR2: KGHSH and LQKENI. Between the trimmed V and J ends, which lost 3 bases and 4 bases, there was a span of 7 bases. Here the CDR3 DNA reads TGTGCCAGCTCACCCACAGCTTATAATTCACCCCTCCACTTT. As protein: CASSPTAYNSPLHF.

V is TRBV9 and J is TRBJ2-7; 9 nucleotides match TRBD2. Per the germline V gene, CDR1 is SGDLS and CDR2 is YYNGEE. This CDR3 is built from 14 residues. After removal of 4 bases from V and 3 bases from J, the junction contained 5 bases not matched to a gene. In DNA form, the CDR3 reads TGTGCCAGCAGCCCCGTTAGCGGGAGCTACGAGCAGTACTTC. Protein sequence: CASSPVSGSYEQYF.

The J gene is TRBJ2-1, the V gene TRBV6-5, with 8 bases aligning to TRBD1. With V trimmed by 2 bases and J by 8 bases, 8 bases remained unmatched. The CDR3 has 15 residues. Germline V lookup: CDR1 MNHEY, CDR2 SVGAGI. The CDR3 sequence: CASSYRAGGIDEQFF. The DNA for the CDR3 is TGTGCCAGCAGTTACCGGGCAGGGGGCATCGATGAGCAGTTCTTC.

Note on this clone: A junction boundary mismatches the germline segment, possibly from a read error. The chain couples TRBV18 to TRBJ1-2; D unresolved. The CDR3 has 14 amino acids. The V gene's germline CDR1 is KGHSH and CDR2 LQKENI. CDR3 DNA: TGTGCCAGCTCCCCACGGGAAACGGGGTATGGCTACACCTTC. Encoded protein: CASSPRETGYGYTF.

The chain combines TRBV28 with TRBJ2-7; a possible D gene is TRBD2 (5 bases). The V gene lost 6 bases and the J gene lost 4 bases, with 13 bases spanning the gap. The CDR3 spans 13 residues. Germline V gene data show CDR1 as MDHEN and CDR2 as SYDVKM. The chain's CDR3 is CASRRAAVYEQYF. The CDR3 region has the DNA TGTGCCAGCAGGCGGGCCGCCGTGTACGAGCAGTACTTC.

This chain connects TRBV7-2 to TRBJ1-5; D might be TRBD1 (5 bases). Germline CDR1 is SGHTA and CDR2 is FQGNSA. The CDR3 totals 13 residues. V lost 6 bases, J lost 9 bases, and 15 bases lay in between. DNA of the CDR3: TGTGCCAGCAGTTTTAGCGGGGGAGGGCCCCAGCATTTT. Protein product: CASSFSGGGPQHF.

This sequence joins TRBV19 and TRBJ2-1; 8 nucleotides line up with TRBD2. V dropped 0 bases and J dropped 14; count of bases not matched to a gene: 6. The CDR3 length is 13 residues. CDR1 LNHDA and CDR2 SQIVND come from the germline V gene (reference sequence). The DNA for the CDR3 is TGTGCCAGTAGTATAGAGGCCAGCGGGAGAAAGTTCTTC. It encodes CASSIEASGRKFF.